A single sample is the source of the 10 T cell receptor beta chains below, sequenced in a study of blood T cell repertoires in COVID-19. Using immunoSEQ multiplex PCR, the repertoire was profiled, and TCRdb retains in-frame clones only, with some absent. The sample lists approximately 100,000 clones, about 85% occurring once. The specimen was peripheral blood. The receptors derive from an older man with acute or convalescent COVID-19.

The rearrangement uses TRBV11-2 and TRBJ2-2; possibly TRBD2 for D (5 bases). The CDR3 is 12 amino acids. Germline V gene lookup returns CDR1 SGHAT and CDR2 FQNNGV. V dropped 3 bases and J dropped 8 bases, with 7 bases sitting between them. Here the CDR3 reads CASSFTGGELFF. In DNA form, the CDR3 reads TGTGCCAGCAGCTTTACGGGGGGGGAGCTGTTTTTT.

The chain has TRBV14 and TRBJ2-5; D is perhaps TRBD2 (6 bases). Germline CDR1 and CDR2: SGHDN and FVKESK. V gave up 4 bases and J gave up 10 bases, with 16 bases separating them. This CDR3 is 13 amino acids long. CDR3 loop: CASSPGTFTDQYF. CDR3 bases: TGTGCCAGCAGCCCCGGGACTTTTACGGACCAGTACTTC.

This sequence joins TRBV18 and TRBJ1-2; possibly TRBD1 for D (6 bases). V was pared by 4 bases and J by 4 bases, with 19 bases between. Germline loops: CDR1 KGHSH, CDR2 LQKENI. The CDR3 runs 16 residues. CDR3 sequence reads: CASSRQEGVKVYGYTF. The CDR3, as DNA: TGTGCCAGCTCACGACAGGAAGGGGTGAAGGTCTATGGCTACACCTTC.

This sequence joins TRBV5-1 and TRBJ2-5; perhaps TRBD2 as D (6 bases). The germline V gene encodes CDR1 SGHRS and CDR2 YFSETQ. This CDR3 spans 13 amino acids. Deletions cut 5 bases from V and 2 bases from J, with 10 bases between. CDR3: CASRIAAQETQYF. The CDR3 DNA is TGCGCCAGCAGAATAGCGGCTCAAGAGACCCAGTACTTC. Full variable domain (remainder filled in from reference TRBV5-1 and TRBJ2-5): KAGVTQTPRYLIKTRGQQVTLSCSPISGHRSVSWYQQTPGQGLQFLFEYFSETQRNKGNFPGRFSGRQFSNSRSEMNVSTLELGDSALYLCASRIAAQETQYFGPGTRLLVL.

This clone came up a few times. The CDR3 DNA follows: TGTGCCAGCAGCTTAGTTCCTAGCGACTCCTACGAGCAGTACTTC. Amino acid sequence: CASSLVPSDSYEQYF. The genes are TRBV7-2 and TRBJ2-7, with D possibly being TRBD2 (6 bases). The CDR3 consists of 15 residues. CDR1 is SGHTA and CDR2 is FQGNSA in the germline V gene. V lost 1 base and J 0 bases, leaving 10 bases between the germline ends.

The chain carries TRBV25-1 and TRBJ2-7, with TRBD1 matching 8 bases. Germline-derived CDR1 and CDR2 are MGHDK and SYGVNS. V gave up 6 bases and J gave up 7 bases; unmatched junction bases: 8. The CDR3 extends over 13 amino acids. CDR3 protein: CASRQGADLEQYF. Written as DNA, the CDR3 is TGTGCCAGCAGGCAGGGGGCGGACTTGGAGCAGTACTTC.

This chain links TRBV10-3 with TRBJ1-5; TRBD1 aligns across 7 bases. CDR1 and CDR2 from the germline V gene are ENHRY and SYGVKD. This CDR3 contains 14 residues. Trimming removed 4 bases from V and 3 bases from J; junction bases left unmatched: 3. CDR3 DNA: TGTGCCATCAGTGGGGACAGAGCCAATCAGCCCCAGCATTTT. Its translation: CAISGDRANQPQHF.

V usage is TRBV29-1 and J usage is TRBJ2-7; TRBD1 matches 10 bases. Germline lookup yields CDR1 SQVTM and CDR2 ANQGSEA. The CDR3 covers 15 residues. The V segment lost 4 bases and the J segment 5 bases; nucleotides outside the gene matches: 11. The CDR3 DNA reads as TGCAGCGTTGGCGGAACCGGGACAGGGGTTCACGAGCAGTACTTC. It translates to CSVGGTGTGVHEQYF.

The rearrangement joins TRBV5-1 to TRBJ1-2; D is perhaps TRBD1 (5 bases). The CDR3 spans 13 residues. The germline V gene has CDR1 SGHRS and CDR2 YFSETQ. V was cut by 1 base and J by 6 bases, with 10 bases left in between. The CDR3 DNA follows: TGCGCCAGCAGCTTGACAGGATTGGATGGCTACACCTTC. This gives the protein CASSLTGLDGYTF.

The rearrangement joins TRBV24-1 to TRBJ2-1; 8 nucleotides agree with TRBD1. CDR3 length: 16 amino acids. Germline V gene data show CDR1 as KGHDR and CDR2 as SFDVKD. Trimming at V came to 4 bases and at J to 0 bases, leaving 4 bases not matched to a gene. CDR3 DNA sequence: TGTGCCACCAGTGAACAGGGGGGCAACTCCTACAATGAGCAGTTCTTC. Translation gives CATSEQGGNSYNEQFF.